This TCR beta chain emerged from a study of cytomegalovirus exposure and HLA in healthy donors. Findings and caveats of the study: Reported findings show TCR beta sequences accurately forecast HLA-A and HLA-B alleles in most subjects. A later analysis by the authors found several of the most significant clusters apparently linked to common viral pathogens. As was reported, the classifier diagnosed cytomegalovirus status with high specificity and sensitivity.

The primer mix had 60 Vbeta and 13 Jbeta primers. As processed by the authors: Approximately 79 million unique TCR beta chains, roughly 11 million of them shared, were counted by a later analysis. Repertoires were generated with immunoSEQ multiplex PCR, while TCRdb's copy carries only in-frame clones and drops some. The V and J calls and clone size are taken from that table; D and trimming were inferred from the DNA. In the table there are around 170,000 clones, over 65% of which are singletons. For this clone: Its target is not known.

This CDR3 contains 17 residues. After removal of 4 bases from V and 5 bases from J, the junction contained 12 bases not matched to a gene. Per the germline V gene, CDR1 is MNHEY and CDR2 is SMNVEV (reference sequence). J is TRBJ2-1 and V is TRBV27; TRBD2 matches 9 bases. This TCR was recovered from a woman between 50 and 59 years old in good health and CMV-seropositive. Sequencing input: PBMCs. The CDR3 region is CASSSPQGSGGNNEQFF. The CDR3 DNA is TGTGCCAGCAGTTCCCCCCAGGGTAGCGGGGGCAACAATGAGCAGTTCTTC.